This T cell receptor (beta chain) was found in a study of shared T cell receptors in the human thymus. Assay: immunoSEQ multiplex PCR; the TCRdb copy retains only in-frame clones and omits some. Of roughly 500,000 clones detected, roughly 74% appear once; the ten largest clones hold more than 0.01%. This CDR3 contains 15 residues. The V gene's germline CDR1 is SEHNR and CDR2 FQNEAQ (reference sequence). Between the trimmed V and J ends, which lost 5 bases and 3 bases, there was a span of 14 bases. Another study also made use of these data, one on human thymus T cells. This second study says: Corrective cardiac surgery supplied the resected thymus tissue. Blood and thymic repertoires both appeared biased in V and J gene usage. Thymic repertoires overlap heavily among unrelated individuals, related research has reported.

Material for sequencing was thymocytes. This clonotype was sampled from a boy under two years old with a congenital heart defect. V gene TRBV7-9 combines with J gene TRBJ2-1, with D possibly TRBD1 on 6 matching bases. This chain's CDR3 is CASSNPGHNYNEQFF. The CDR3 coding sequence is TGTGCCAGCAGCAACCCGGGACATAACTACAATGAGCAGTTCTTC.